A single sample gave rise to the 10 T cell receptor beta chains below, sequenced in a study of cytomegalovirus exposure and HLA in healthy donors. The PCR used 60 Vbeta and 13 Jbeta primers. Assay: immunoSEQ multiplex PCR; the TCRdb copy retains only in-frame clones and omits some. In all, the sample yields over 100,000 clones. The sequenced sample was PBMCs. All receptors come from a man aged 25-40 years in good health and CMV-seronegative.

The chain has TRBV9 and TRBJ1-6; D is uncertain. CDR1 and CDR2 from the germline V gene are SGDLS and YYNGEE. CDR3 length: 17 residues. Trimming shortened V by 4 bases and J by 0 bases, and 14 bases separated the two germline ends. CDR3: CASSPTPGSSYNSPLHF. The CDR3 DNA reads TGTGCCAGCAGCCCAACCCCGGGGAGCTCCTATAATTCACCCCTCCACTTT.

J is TRBJ2-1 and V is TRBV10-3, with D unclear. Trimming cost V 7 bases and J 0 bases, with 10 bases left between them. The germline V gene encodes CDR1 ENHRY and CDR2 SYGVKD. The CDR3 loop spans 14 amino acids. CDR3 in amino acids: CAITGGSSYNEQFF. CDR3 nucleotide sequence: TGTGCCATCACCGGTGGTAGCTCCTACAATGAGCAGTTCTTC.

This chain uses TRBV2 with TRBJ2-5; 10 bases are a match to TRBD1. Matching the DNA end better, TRBJ2-7 makes the J call doubtful. Germline CDR1 SNHLY, CDR2 FYNNEI. This CDR3 region has 14 residues. The CDR3 loop is CASNRQGAGYEQYF. The CDR3 coding sequence is TGTGCCAGCAATAGACAGGGGGCGGGCTACGAGCAGTACTTC.

The chain combines TRBV7-7 with TRBJ2-1; possibly TRBD1 for D (6 bases). V shed 1 base and J shed 8 bases, with 15 bases lying between them. This CDR3 is built from 15 residues. CDR1 is SSHAT and CDR2 is FNYEAQ in the germline V gene (reference sequence). Here the CDR3 reads CASSLGGAGVYEQFF. DNA for the CDR3: TGTGCCAGCAGCTTAGGAGGCGCAGGGGTTTATGAGCAGTTCTTC.

This chain links TRBV5-4 with TRBJ1-2; 9 nucleotides agree with TRBD1. The V segment lost 4 bases and the J segment 0 bases; nucleotides outside the gene matches: 4. Germline V gene sequence: CDR1 SGHNT, CDR2 YYREEE (reference sequence). The CDR3 is made up of 15 amino acids. The CDR3 nucleotides are TGTGCCAGCAGCACGACAGGGGGGACTAACTATGGCTACACCTTC. Amino acid sequence: CASSTTGGTNYGYTF.

The J gene is TRBJ1-4, the V gene TRBV27; unclear D gene. Germline CDR1 is MNHEY and CDR2 is SMNVEV (reference sequence). The CDR3 consists of 17 residues. V lost 3 bases and J 0 bases, leaving 14 bases between the germline ends. Written as DNA, the CDR3 is TGTGCCAGCAGTTTCTCCACATCCCTCCCAACTAATGAAAAACTGTTTTTT. Protein product: CASSFSTSLPTNEKLFF.

The genes are TRBV13 and TRBJ1-2, with 8 bases aligning to TRBD1. The CDR3 spans 14 residues. V trimming: 4 bases; J trimming: 8 bases; junction bases outside the gene matches: 9. Germline CDR1 and CDR2: PRHDT and FYEKMQ (reference sequence). The DNA of the CDR3 is TGTGCCAGCAGCTATTCCGGACAGGGTGGGGGCTACACCTTC. It codes for CASSYSGQGGGYTF.

The V and J genes are TRBV19 and TRBJ2-4; D not resolved. This CDR3 has 15 amino acids. V was shortened by 4 bases and J by 0 bases, with 10 bases between the two germline ends. CDR1 is LNHDA, CDR2 SQIVND, per germline (reference sequence). CDR3 in DNA: TGTGCCAGTAGTAATCAAAGACTAGCCAAAAACATTCAGTACTTC. This sequence encodes CASSNQRLAKNIQYF.

This chain links TRBV9 with TRBJ2-1; D might be TRBD2 (5 bases). The CDR3 length is 14 residues. From germline, CDR1 is SGDLS and CDR2 YYNGEE. Between the trimmed V and J ends, which lost 8 bases and 0 bases, there was a span of 12 bases. CDR3 bases: TGTGCCAGTACGACGGGAAGCTCCTACAATGAGCAGTTCTTC. Translated: CASTTGSSYNEQFF. The complete variable domain, with remaining parts taken from reference TRBV9 and TRBJ2-1, reads DSGVTQTPKHLITATGQRVTLRCSPRSGDLSVYWYQQSLDQGLQFLIQYYNGEERAKGNILERFSAQQFPDLHSELNLSSLELGDSALYFCASTTGSSYNEQFFGPGTRLTVL.

The chain uses TRBV5-4 and TRBJ2-2; perhaps TRBD1 as D (6 bases). The CDR3 sequence is 14 residues long. From germline, CDR1 is SGHNT and CDR2 YYREEE (reference sequence). Between the trimmed V and J ends, which lost 5 bases and 5 bases, there was a span of 13 bases. The CDR3 loop is CASRAQGATGELFF. CDR3 sequence (DNA): TGTGCCAGCAGGGCACAGGGAGCTACCGGGGAGCTGTTTTTT. Together with reference TRBV5-4 and TRBJ2-2, the CDR3 gives the full variable domain: ETGVTQSPTHLIKTRGQQVTLRCSSQSGHNTVSWYQQALGQGPQFIFQYYREEENGRGNFPPRFSGLQFPNYSSELNVNALELDDSALYLCASRAQGATGELFFGEGSRLTVL.